The 27 T cell receptor beta chains presented below share a single source sample, sequenced in a study of blood T cell repertoires in COVID-19. Only in-frame clones appear in the TCRdb table, and some are missing; sequencing was by immunoSEQ multiplex PCR. The data contain fewer than 350,000 clones, 70% to 90% of them singletons. Specimen: PBMCs or T cells enriched from blood (not recorded which). The origin of the receptors is a woman in her forties who had recovered from COVID-19.

V usage is TRBV5-1 and J usage is TRBJ1-2, with no clear D. This CDR3 spans 12 amino acids. Trimming took 4 bases from V and 8 from J, leaving 12 bases between them. Germline CDR1 reads SGHRS; CDR2 reads YFSETQ. The CDR3, as DNA: TGCGCCAGCAGCCAACCTTCGGTAGGCTACACCTTC. This codes for CASSQPSVGYTF. The whole variable domain, remainder taken from reference TRBV5-1 and TRBJ1-2, is KAGVTQTPRYLIKTRGQQVTLSCSPISGHRSVSWYQQTPGQGLQFLFEYFSETQRNKGNFPGRFSGRQFSNSRSEMNVSTLELGDSALYLCASSQPSVGYTFGSGTRLTVV.

The chain has TRBV11-3 and TRBJ1-5, with D unresolved. This CDR3 contains 14 residues. V lost 8 bases to trimming and J lost 6 bases, with 17 bases between them. CDR1 is SGHNT and CDR2 is YENEEA in the germline V gene. The CDR3 DNA reads as TGTGCCAGCGGCCTTTTGCGGGTCGGTCAGCCCCAGCATTTT. Translated: CASGLLRVGQPQHF.

This chain joins TRBV28 and TRBJ1-4, with 9 bases identical to TRBD1. V shed 5 bases, J shed 7 bases, and the junction held 8 bases outside the gene matches. Germline values: CDR1 MDHEN, CDR2 SYDVKM. CDR3 length: 15 residues. This CDR3 reads CASSITGGVGEKLFF. Written as DNA, the CDR3 is TGTGCCAGCAGTATAACAGGGGGCGTAGGTGAAAAACTGTTTTTT.

The chain recombines TRBV19 with TRBJ1-1, with a tentative D call TRBD1 (5 bases). Germline V lookup: CDR1 LNHDA, CDR2 SQIVND (reference sequence). This CDR3 region has 13 residues. V gave up 7 bases and J gave up 4 bases, with 13 bases separating them. CDR3: CASTLGQGTEAFF. In DNA form, the CDR3 reads TGTGCCAGTACCCTTGGGCAGGGCACTGAAGCTTTCTTT.

This CDR3 reads CASSSLNRGPSYEQYF. The DNA of the CDR3 is TGTGCCAGCAGCTCTTTAAACAGGGGGCCGTCCTACGAGCAGTACTTC. The V and J genes are TRBV5-4 and TRBJ2-7; 9 bases match TRBD1. After removal of 3 bases from V and 1 base from J, the junction contained 8 bases not matched to a gene. The CDR3 is 16 amino acids. CDR1 is SGHNT, CDR2 YYREEE, per germline (reference sequence).

The gene calls are TRBV3-1 (or the pseudogene TRBV3-2) and TRBJ2-1; the match to TRBD2 covers 7 bases. The V and J ends lost 0 bases and 7 bases, in that order; junction bases with no gene match: 15. The CDR3 spans 18 residues. CDR1 is LGHDT, CDR2 YNNKEL, per germline (reference sequence). Here the CDR3 DNA reads TGTGCCAGCAGCCAAGACCCCCCTAGAAGCGGGAACGGTAATGAGCAGTTCTTC. This translates into CASSQDPPRSGNGNEQFF.

The chain is built from TRBV6-1 and TRBJ1-1; maybe TRBD1 (6 bases). V was trimmed by 2 bases and J by 11 bases, leaving 12 bases between them. The CDR3 extends over 12 amino acids. Germline CDR1 reads MNHNS; CDR2 reads SASEGT. The CDR3 bases are TGTGCCAGCAGTGAAACAGGGTACGGGGCTTTCTTT. Translated: CASSETGYGAFF.

The chain links TRBV18 to TRBJ2-3; 9 nucleotides agree with TRBD2. The CDR3 length is 14 residues. Unmatched junction bases numbered 2, after V lost 2 bases and J lost 5 bases. Germline V CDR1 and CDR2: KGHSH, LQKENI. CDR3 sequence reads: CASSPRTSEDTQYF. The CDR3 DNA reads as TGTGCCAGCTCACCAAGGACTAGCGAAGATACGCAGTATTTT.

Comment on this clone: Other DNA sequences from this sample encode an identical CDR3 as well. This chain links TRBV7-3 with TRBJ1-1; TRBD1 aligns across 9 bases. This CDR3 is built from 15 residues. The germline V gene has CDR1 SGHTA and CDR2 FQGTGA. J lost 0 bases, V lost 5 bases, and 4 bases had no gene match. The CDR3 here is CASSPGTGLNTEAFF. CDR3 sequence (DNA): TGTGCCAGCAGCCCTGGGACAGGGTTGAACACTGAAGCTTTCTTT.

A few counts support this clone. This chain joins TRBV5-4 and TRBJ2-3, with 7 bases aligning to TRBD1. The trim removed 9 bases at V and 2 bases at J, leaving 9 bases unmatched. Looked up from germline, CDR1 is SGHNT and CDR2 is YYREEE (reference sequence). The CDR3 consists of 14 residues. CDR3 residues: CATRQGLYTDTQYF. In DNA, the CDR3 is TGTGCCACCCGACAGGGCCTCTACACAGATACGCAGTATTTT.

This chain uses TRBV11-3 with TRBJ2-7; D gene unclear. Trimming removed 1 base at V and 2 bases at J, with 9 bases between. CDR3 size: 14 residues. The germline CDR1 and CDR2 sequences are SGHNT and YENEEA. DNA for the CDR3: TGTGCCAGCAGCTTAGTTGGCGGTACCTACGAGCAGTACTTC. Its protein product is CASSLVGGTYEQYF. The whole variable domain, remainder taken from reference TRBV11-3 and TRBJ2-7, is EAGVVQSPRYKIIEKKQPVAFWCNPISGHNTLYWYLQNLGQGPELLIRYENEEAVDDSQLPKDRFSAERLKGVDSTLKIQPAELGDSAVYLCASSLVGGTYEQYFGPGTRLTVT.

The rearrangement uses TRBV29-1 and TRBJ2-2, with 7 bases identical to TRBD1. V shed 7 bases, J shed 5 bases, and the junction held 10 bases outside the gene matches. Germline assignment: CDR1 SQVTM and CDR2 ANQGSEA. The CDR3 is 14 amino acids. CDR3 protein: CSGRQGFETGELFF. The CDR3 DNA reads TGCAGCGGGCGACAGGGCTTTGAAACCGGGGAGCTGTTTTTT.

This clone was seen a single time. The rearrangement uses TRBV5-8 and TRBJ2-1; 7 bases map to TRBD2. The V gene end was trimmed by 4 bases and the J gene end by 6 bases; junction bases not matched to a gene: 1. CDR1 SGHTS and CDR2 YDEGEE come from the germline V gene. The CDR3 totals 12 residues. This CDR3 is CASSQRGNEQFF. DNA of the CDR3: TGTGCCAGCAGCCAGCGGGGCAATGAGCAGTTCTTC.

This clone was seen just once. This sequence joins TRBV4-1 and TRBJ2-7, with D tentatively TRBD2 (7 bases). V lost 2 bases and J 3 bases, leaving 14 bases between the germline ends. Per germline, CDR1 MGHRA and CDR2 YSYEKL. The CDR3 covers 15 residues. Here the CDR3 reads CASSQHREGGYEQYF. CDR3 in DNA: TGCGCCAGCAGCCAACACAGGGAGGGTGGCTACGAGCAGTACTTC.

The rearrangement uses TRBV18 and TRBJ2-4; 7 nucleotides line up with TRBD2. After removal of 3 bases from V and 10 bases from J, the junction contained 6 bases not matched to a gene. CDR3 size: 13 residues. Germline V gives CDR1 KGHSH, CDR2 LQKENI. The DNA for the CDR3 is TGTGCCAGCTCACCCTCCGGGGAGGGGATTCAGTACTTC. Amino acids: CASSPSGEGIQYF. Variable domain in full (rest from reference TRBV18 and TRBJ2-4): NAGVMQNPRHLVRRRGQEARLRCSPMKGHSHVYWYRQLPEEGLKFMVYLQKENIIDESGMPKERFSAEFPKEGPSILRIQQVVRGDSAAYFCASSPSGEGIQYFGAGTRLSVL.

V is TRBV11-2 and J is TRBJ1-3; D may be TRBD1 (5 bases). The CDR3 length is 15 residues. Germline CDR1 reads SGHAT; CDR2 reads FQNNGV. Trimming removed 5 bases at V and 0 bases at J, with 11 bases between. The CDR3 loop is CASSPTVYSGNTIYF. The CDR3 nucleotides read TGTGCCAGCAGCCCGACAGTTTACTCTGGAAACACCATATATTTT.

The V and J genes are TRBV19 and TRBJ1-2; the D is unclear. The germline CDR1 and CDR2 sequences are LNHDA and SQIVND (reference sequence). V was pared by 1 base and J by 8 bases, with 8 bases between. This CDR3 is 12 amino acids long. This chain's CDR3 is CASSIAHEGYTF. CDR3 in DNA: TGTGCCAGTAGTATAGCCCATGAGGGCTACACCTTC.

The CDR3 spells CASSESSGGNEQFF. CDR3 nucleotide sequence: TGTGCCAGCAGTGAGTCTAGCGGGGGGAATGAGCAGTTCTTC. The chain is built from TRBV6-4 and TRBJ2-1, with 11 bases aligning to TRBD2. V trimming: 3 bases; J trimming: 7 bases; junction bases outside the gene matches: 2. Germline-derived CDR1 and CDR2 are MRHNA and SNTAGT. The CDR3 sequence is 14 residues long.

V gene TRBV4-3 combines with J gene TRBJ2-1, with 9 bases that match TRBD1. Germline values: CDR1 LGHNA, CDR2 YSLEER. The junction had 3 bases not matched to a gene; V was cut back by 2 bases and J by 7 bases. CDR3 length: 14 amino acids. The chain's CDR3 is CASSQKQGANEQFF. In DNA form, the CDR3 reads TGCGCCAGCAGCCAAAAACAGGGGGCGAATGAGCAGTTCTTC.

CDR3 protein: CASSLNAPRDRGLETQYF. CDR3 bases: TGTGCCAGCAGCTTAAACGCACCCCGGGACAGGGGGCTTGAGACCCAGTACTTC. V is TRBV7-3 and J is TRBJ2-5; 12 nucleotides match TRBD1. V lost 1 base, J lost 5 bases, and 11 bases stayed unmatched. The CDR3 consists of 18 residues. Germline assignment: CDR1 SGHTA and CDR2 FQGTGA.

The chain uses TRBV29-1 and TRBJ1-1; no firm D call. CDR1 and CDR2 (germline): SQVTM, ANQGSEA. Between the trimmed V and J ends, which lost 2 bases and 0 bases, there was a span of 7 bases. There are 13 residues in the CDR3. CDR3 sequence (DNA): TGCAGCGTTGAAAGGCGGATGAACACTGAAGCTTTCTTT. This encodes CSVERRMNTEAFF.

V usage is TRBV2 and J usage is TRBJ1-1; D ambiguous. With 2 bases removed from V and 10 bases from J, the gap between germline ends came to 8 bases. This CDR3 is 11 amino acids long. From germline, CDR1 is SNHLY and CDR2 FYNNEI. DNA of the CDR3: TGTGCCAGCAGTGAATTGAGGTCAGCTTTCTTT. Translation: CASSELRSAFF.

The chain carries TRBV30 and TRBJ2-7, with D uncertain. The CDR3 extends over 14 amino acids. Germline CDR1 GTSNPN, CDR2 SVGIG (reference sequence). V was pared by 3 bases and J by 1 base, with 13 bases between. The CDR3: CAWSVFTSSYEQYF. In DNA, the CDR3 is TGTGCCTGGAGCGTATTTACAAGTTCCTACGAGCAGTACTTC.

This chain connects TRBV7-3 to TRBJ1-1, with TRBD1 matching 9 bases. CDR1 is SGHTA, CDR2 FQGTGA, per germline. J lost 11 bases, V lost 4 bases, and 5 bases had no gene match. The CDR3 spans 12 residues. The CDR3 protein is CASSSQGQGAFF. CDR3 DNA sequence: TGTGCCAGCAGCTCCCAAGGACAGGGGGCTTTCTTT.

Regarding this clone: Other nucleotide sequences in the sample specify the same CDR3. The rearrangement links TRBV11-3 to TRBJ2-7; TRBD1 is a possible D gene (5 bases). The germline V gene has CDR1 SGHNT and CDR2 YENEEA. This CDR3 region has 13 residues. The V and J ends lost 4 bases and 0 bases respectively, with 7 bases between them. The CDR3 sequence: CASSSRDSYEQYF. CDR3 sequence (DNA): TGTGCCAGCAGCTCCAGGGACTCCTACGAGCAGTACTTC.

This clone was seen a handful of times. The chain employs TRBV2 and TRBJ2-5, with TRBD1 matching over 8 bases. This CDR3 comprises 18 residues. Germline CDR1 is SNHLY and CDR2 is FYNNEI. Germline trimming cut 3 bases from V and 4 bases from J; bases unmatched to any gene: 16. CDR3 sequence (DNA): TGTGCCAGCAGTGAGCTCTTTTCAGGGGGCGTTGGGGGAGAGACCCAGTACTTC. The encoded protein is CASSELFSGGVGGETQYF.

The V call is TRBV11-2, the J call TRBJ2-2; maybe TRBD1 (5 bases). There are 18 residues in the CDR3. V lost 0 bases to trimming and J lost 3 bases, with 17 bases between them. CDR1 and CDR2 from the germline V gene are SGHAT and FQNNGV. CDR3 loop: CASSLDRVGVYDTGELFF. CDR3 sequence (DNA): TGTGCCAGCAGCTTAGATCGGGTAGGGGTCTACGACACCGGGGAGCTGTTTTTT.